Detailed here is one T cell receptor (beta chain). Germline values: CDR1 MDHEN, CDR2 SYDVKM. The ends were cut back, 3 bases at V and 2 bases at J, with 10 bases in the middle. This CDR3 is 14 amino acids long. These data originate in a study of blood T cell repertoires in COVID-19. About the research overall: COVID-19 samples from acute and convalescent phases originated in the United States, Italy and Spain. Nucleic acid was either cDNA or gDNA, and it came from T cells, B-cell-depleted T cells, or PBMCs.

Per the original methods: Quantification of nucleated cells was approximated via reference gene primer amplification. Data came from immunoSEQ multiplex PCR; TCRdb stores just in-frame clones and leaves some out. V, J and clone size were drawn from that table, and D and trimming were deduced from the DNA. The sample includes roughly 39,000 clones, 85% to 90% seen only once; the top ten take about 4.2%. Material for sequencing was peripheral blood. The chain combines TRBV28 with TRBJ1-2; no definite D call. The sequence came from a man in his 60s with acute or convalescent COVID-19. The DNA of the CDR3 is TGTGCCAGCAGTTTTCTCGGCGGAAACTATGGCTACACCTTC. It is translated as CASSFLGGNYGYTF.